Here is one TCR beta chain with its context. Its target is unknown. TCRdb's copy holds only in-frame clones and misses some; the assay was immunoSEQ multiplex PCR. The table lists 70,000 or so clones, roughly 80% of them singletons. The study sampled blood at baseline, cycle 4 day 1, and cycle 7 day 1. The sample is drawn from a study of OX40 agonist ivuxolimab in advanced cancers. Study background: Dosing consisted of intravenous ivuxolimab at 0.01 to 10 mg/kg every 2 weeks. Patients enrolled in dose escalation were diagnosed with hepatocellular carcinoma, melanoma, renal cell or head and neck cancer.

Study-level findings and limits: Normalized expansion of T-cell clones was also low for some nonresponders.

This CDR3 has 14 amino acids. Germline V gene sequence: CDR1 LNHDA, CDR2 SQIVND (reference sequence). V was pared by 5 bases and J by 4 bases, with 6 bases of the junction left unmatched. The sequence was obtained from an adult with an advanced solid tumor such as melanoma, head and neck, liver or kidney cancer. The rearrangement links TRBV19 to TRBJ2-7, with TRBD1 matching 9 bases. Sample: CD4+ or CD8+ T cells sorted from blood, taken in a trial of the OX40 agonist ivuxolimab. CDR3 amino acids: CASSRTGGRYEQYF. The CDR3 DNA follows: TGTGCCAGTAGTCGCACAGGGGGCAGATACGAGCAGTACTTC. Looking up the rest from reference TRBV19 and TRBJ2-7 gives the full variable domain: DGGITQSPKYLFRKEGQNVTLSCEQNLNHDAMYWYRQDPGQGLRLIYYSQIVNDFQKGDIAEGYSVSREKKESFPLTVTSAQKNPTAFYLCASSRTGGRYEQYFGPGTRLTVT.